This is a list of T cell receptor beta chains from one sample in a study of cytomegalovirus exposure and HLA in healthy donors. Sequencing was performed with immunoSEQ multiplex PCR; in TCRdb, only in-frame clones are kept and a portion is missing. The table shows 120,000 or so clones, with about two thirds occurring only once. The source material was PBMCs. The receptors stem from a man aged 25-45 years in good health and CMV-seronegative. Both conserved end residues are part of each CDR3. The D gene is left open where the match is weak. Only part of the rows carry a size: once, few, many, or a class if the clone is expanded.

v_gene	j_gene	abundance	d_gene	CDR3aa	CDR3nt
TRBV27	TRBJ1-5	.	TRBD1	CASSLAGGRFGQPQHF	TGTGCCAGCAGTCTAGCAGGGGGCCGATTCGGTCAGCCCCAGCATTTT
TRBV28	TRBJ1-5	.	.	CASSLRESNQPQHF	TGTGCCAGCAGTTTACGGGAAAGCAATCAGCCCCAGCATTTT
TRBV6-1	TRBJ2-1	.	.	CASSVSRGYNEQFF	TGTGCCAGCAGTGTCTCAAGAGGCTACAATGAGCAGTTCTTC
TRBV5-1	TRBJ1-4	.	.	CASSQAPKVATNEKLFF	TGCGCCAGCAGTCAGGCCCCTAAGGTTGCAACTAATGAAAAACTGTTTTTT
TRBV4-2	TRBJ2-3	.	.	CASSQGLETDTQYF	TGTGCCAGCAGCCAAGGTTTAGAAACAGATACGCAGTATTTT
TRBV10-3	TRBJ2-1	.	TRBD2	CAISASGGGQYNEQFF	TGTGCCATCAGTGCCTCTGGCGGGGGGCAATACAATGAGCAGTTCTTC
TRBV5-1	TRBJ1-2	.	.	CASRLGGAPAILNYGYTF	TGCGCCAGCAGACTTGGCGGTGCCCCCGCTATTTTGAACTATGGCTACACCTTC
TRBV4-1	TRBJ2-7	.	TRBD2	CASSGWARGAYEQYF	TGCGCCAGCAGCGGGTGGGCGCGGGGGGCCTACGAGCAGTACTTC
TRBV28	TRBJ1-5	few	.	CASSLTWESNQPQHF	TGTGCCAGCAGTTTGACCTGGGAGAGCAATCAGCCCCAGCATTTT
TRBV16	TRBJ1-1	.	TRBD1	CASSLTGTGVNTEAFF	TGTGCCAGCAGTCTTACCGGGACAGGGGTCAACACTGAAGCTTTCTTT
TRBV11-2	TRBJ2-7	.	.	CASSLGQGGHEQYF	TGTGCCAGCAGCTTAGGACAGGGAGGCCACGAGCAGTACTTC
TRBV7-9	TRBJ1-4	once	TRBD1	CASSLGDRGNEKLFF	TGTGCCAGCAGCTTAGGGGACAGGGGTAATGAAAAACTGTTTTTT
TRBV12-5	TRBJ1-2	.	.	CASGLRNSGSYTF	TGTGCTAGTGGTTTACGTAACTCCGGGAGCTACACCTTC
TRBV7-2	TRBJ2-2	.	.	CASSLEAGSNTGELFF	TGTGCCAGCAGCTTAGAGGCGGGTTCGAACACCGGGGAGCTGTTTTTT
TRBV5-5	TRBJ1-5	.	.	CASSLIGGDQPQHF	TGTGCCAGCAGCTTGATAGGGGGGGACCAGCCCCAGCATTTT
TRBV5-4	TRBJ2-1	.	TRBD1	CASSPGTAFDEQFF	TGTGCCAGCAGCCCCGGGACAGCCTTCGATGAGCAGTTCTTC
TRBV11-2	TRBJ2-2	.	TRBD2	CASSRSLAGTGELFF	TGTGCCAGCAGCCGCTCTCTAGCGGGCACCGGGGAGCTGTTTTTT
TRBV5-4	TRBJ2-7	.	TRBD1	CASTNRDRTYEQYF	TGTGCCAGCACCAACCGGGACAGGACCTACGAGCAGTACTTC
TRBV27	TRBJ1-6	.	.	CASSLGALNSPLHF	TGTGCCAGCAGTCTAGGAGCCTTGAATTCACCCCTCCACTTT
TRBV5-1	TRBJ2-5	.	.	CASSLVVGFQETQYF	TGCGCCAGCAGCTTGGTAGTCGGGTTTCAAGAGACCCAGTACTTC
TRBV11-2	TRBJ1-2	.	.	CASSPGNYGYTF	TGTGCCAGCAGCCCAGGGAACTATGGCTACACCTTC
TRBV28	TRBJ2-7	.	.	CASSLQTAYEQYF	TGTGCCAGCAGTTTACAGACAGCCTACGAGCAGTACTTC
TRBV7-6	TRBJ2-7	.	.	CASSPLDGAYEQYF	TGTGCCAGCAGCCCCCTTGACGGAGCCTACGAGCAGTACTTC
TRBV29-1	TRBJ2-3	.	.	CSVQQGTGGDTQYF	TGCAGCGTTCAACAGGGGACTGGGGGAGATACGCAGTATTTT
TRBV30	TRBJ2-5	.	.	CAWSFIGRLETQYF	TGTGCCTGGAGTTTTATTGGCAGGCTAGAGACCCAGTACTTC
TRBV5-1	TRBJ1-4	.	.	CASSLVQGGEKLFF	TGCGCCAGCAGCTTGGTTCAGGGAGGTGAAAAACTGTTTTTT
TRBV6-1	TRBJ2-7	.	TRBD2	CASSEGLAGRGGEQYF	TGTGCCAGCAGTGAAGGACTAGCGGGTCGCGGCGGCGAGCAGTACTTC
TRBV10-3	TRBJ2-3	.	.	CATESGQTQYF	TGTGCCACCGAATCCGGACAGACGCAGTATTTT
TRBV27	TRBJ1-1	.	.	CASHIGRGATEAFF	TGTGCCAGCCATATAGGGAGGGGGGCCACTGAAGCTTTCTTT
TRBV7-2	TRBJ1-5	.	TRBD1	CASSSGQGAYNQPQHF	TGTGCCAGCAGCTCCGGACAGGGGGCGTATAATCAGCCCCAGCATTTT
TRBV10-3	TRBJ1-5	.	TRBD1	CAISGDRGLQPQHF	TGTGCCATCAGTGGGGACAGGGGGCTCCAGCCCCAGCATTTT
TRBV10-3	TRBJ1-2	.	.	CAISDRQVRDGYTF	TGTGCCATCAGTGATCGACAGGTTAGAGATGGCTACACCTTC
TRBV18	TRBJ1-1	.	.	CASSPGRTRDAFF	TGTGCCAGCTCACCAGGGAGAACCCGCGACGCTTTCTTT
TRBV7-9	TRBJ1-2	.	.	CASSLGLSGFYGYTF	TGTGCCAGCAGCTTGGGCCTTTCAGGGTTCTATGGCTACACCTTC
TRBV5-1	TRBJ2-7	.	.	CASSLAGGTQQYF	TGCGCCAGCAGCTTGGCCGGAGGGACGCAGCAGTACTTC
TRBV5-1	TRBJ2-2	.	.	CASSLFRGEGTGELFF	TGCGCCAGCAGCTTGTTCAGGGGAGAGGGCACCGGGGAGCTGTTTTTT
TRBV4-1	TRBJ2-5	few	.	CASSLVSHSQETQYF	TGCGCCAGCAGCCTCGTTAGTCACAGCCAAGAGACCCAGTACTTC
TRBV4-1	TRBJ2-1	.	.	CASSQEGSGGVYEQFF	TGCGCCAGCAGCCAAGAAGGTAGTGGGGGCGTCTATGAGCAGTTCTTC
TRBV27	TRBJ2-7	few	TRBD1	CASSFRQGEAYEQYF	TGTGCCAGCAGTTTCCGACAGGGGGAGGCCTACGAGCAGTACTTC
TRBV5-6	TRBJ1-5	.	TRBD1	CASSSTRQGVFQPQHF	TGTGCCAGCAGCTCCACCAGACAGGGCGTGTTTCAGCCCCAGCATTTT
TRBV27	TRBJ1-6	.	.	CASSSLGQYSPLHF	TGTGCCAGCAGCTCCTTGGGACAATATTCACCCCTCCACTTT
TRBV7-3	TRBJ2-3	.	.	CASSLGLKAADTQYF	TGTGCCAGCAGCTTGGGACTGAAGGCGGCAGATACGCAGTATTTT
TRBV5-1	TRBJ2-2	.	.	CASSNPKGDSNTGELFF	TGCGCCAGCAGCAACCCGAAGGGGGATTCGAACACCGGGGAGCTGTTTTTT
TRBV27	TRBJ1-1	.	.	CASRPTGLNTEAFF	TGTGCCAGCAGACCTACAGGGTTGAACACTGAAGCTTTCTTT
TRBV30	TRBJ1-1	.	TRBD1	CAWRLGQGTNTEAFF	TGTGCCTGGAGATTAGGACAGGGAACGAACACTGAAGCTTTCTTT
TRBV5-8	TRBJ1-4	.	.	CASSFLLDNEKLFF	TGTGCCAGCAGCTTCTTACTCGATAATGAAAAACTGTTTTTT
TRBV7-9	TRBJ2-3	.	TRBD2	CASSLEAGGGPDTQYF	TGTGCCAGCAGCTTGGAAGCGGGGGGTGGGCCAGATACGCAGTATTTT
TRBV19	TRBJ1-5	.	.	CASSPNDRISNQPQHF	TGTGCCAGTAGTCCAAACGACAGGATAAGCAATCAGCCCCAGCATTTT
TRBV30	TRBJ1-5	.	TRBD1	CAWSGGQGRSGNQPQHF	TGTGCCTGGAGTGGGGGACAGGGACGAAGCGGCAATCAGCCCCAGCATTTT
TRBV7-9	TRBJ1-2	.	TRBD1	CASRTTGVTGYTF	TGTGCCAGCAGGACAACAGGGGTGACGGGCTACACCTTC
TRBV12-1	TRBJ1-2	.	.	CASSPFGPNYGYTF	TGTGCCAGCAGCCCGTTCGGTCCTAACTATGGCTACACCTTC
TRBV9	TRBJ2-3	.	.	CASSVEGVGDTQYF	TGTGCCAGCAGCGTAGAGGGGGTCGGGGATACGCAGTATTTT
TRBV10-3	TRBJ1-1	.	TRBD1	CAIKGQDTEAFF	TGTGCCATCAAGGGACAGGACACTGAAGCTTTCTTT
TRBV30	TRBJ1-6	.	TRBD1	CAWSSVGQGFSPLHF	TGTGCCTGGAGTTCGGTGGGACAGGGCTTTTCACCCCTCCACTTT
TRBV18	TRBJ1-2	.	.	CASSPGPQGSYGYTF	TGTGCCAGCTCACCGGGCCCCCAGGGGAGCTATGGCTACACCTTC
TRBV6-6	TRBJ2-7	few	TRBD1	CASSFNPLQGAYEQYF	TGTGCCAGCAGCTTTAATCCCTTACAGGGGGCTTACGAGCAGTACTTC
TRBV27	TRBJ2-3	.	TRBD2	CASSLKVSGASDTQYF	TGTGCCAGCAGTTTAAAGGTTAGCGGGGCCTCAGATACGCAGTATTTT
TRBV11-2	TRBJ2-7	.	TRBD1	CASSPGTGLVGAYEQYF	TGTGCCAGCAGCCCCGGGACAGGGCTTGTGGGTGCTTACGAGCAGTACTTC
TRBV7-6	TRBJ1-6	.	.	CASGDRNGSPLHF	TGTGCCAGCGGAGACAGGAATGGTTCACCCCTCCACTTT